These 21 T cell receptor beta chains were sequenced from one sample in a study of blood T cell repertoires in COVID-19. The method was immunoSEQ multiplex PCR; TCRdb's version includes in-frame clones alone and lacks a portion of them. The top ten clones hold 5% of a sample with 150,000 to 200,000 clones, roughly 89% of them seen once. The sequenced sample consisted of peripheral blood. The receptors derive from a human donor in a cohort sampled during active COVID-19.

This clone appeared once. The V call is TRBV14, the J call TRBJ1-2; the D gene is possibly TRBD1 (6 bases). CDR1 is SGHDN and CDR2 is FVKESK in the germline V gene. The CDR3 totals 14 residues. Trimming took off 0 bases at V and 4 bases at J, with 9 bases between the two ends. Here the CDR3 reads CASSQEGQSYGYTF. The CDR3 DNA is TGTGCCAGCAGCCAAGAAGGACAGAGCTATGGCTACACCTTC.

This sequence joins TRBV9 and TRBJ2-5, with 10 bases that match TRBD2. CDR1 is SGDLS and CDR2 is YYNGEE in the germline V gene. The length of the CDR3 is 15 residues. After removal of 3 bases from V and 5 bases from J, the junction contained 7 bases not matched to a gene. As DNA, the CDR3 is TGTGCCAGCAGCGCCGGTATTAGCGGGGGGGAGACCCAGTACTTC. Amino acids: CASSAGISGGETQYF.

The chain uses TRBV15 and TRBJ2-5; a possible D gene is TRBD2 (6 bases). This CDR3 is 14 amino acids long. Trimming pared 5 bases from V and 2 bases from J, leaving 12 bases between. Germline CDR1 and CDR2: LNHNV and YYDKDF (reference sequence). CDR3 in amino acids: CATSLRGIQETQYF. DNA of the CDR3: TGTGCCACCAGCCTCCGGGGGATTCAAGAGACCCAGTACTTC.

The chain employs TRBV5-1 and TRBJ1-4; D gene uncertain. Germline V CDR1 and CDR2: SGHRS, YFSETQ. Trimming shortened V by 0 bases and J by 5 bases, and 8 bases separated the two germline ends. The CDR3 has 14 residues. CDR3 nucleotide sequence: TGCGCCAGCAGCTTGGACAGCCCAAATGAAAAACTGTTTTTT. Protein sequence: CASSLDSPNEKLFF.

This clone showed up just a few times. DNA for the CDR3: TGTGCCAGTAACAACCTGGACACTGAAGCTTTCTTT. Amino acids: CASNNLDTEAFF. V gene TRBV19 combines with J gene TRBJ1-1; D is ambiguous. The CDR3 consists of 12 residues. Trimming cost V 7 bases and J 3 bases, with 9 bases left between them. The germline CDR1 and CDR2 sequences are LNHDA and SQIVND (reference sequence).

The V call is TRBV6-1, the J call TRBJ2-2; 9 positions agree with TRBD1. CDR3 length equals 17 residues. Germline V gene lookup returns CDR1 MNHNS and CDR2 SASEGT. The junction had 11 bases not matched to a gene; V was cut back by 4 bases and J by 5 bases. CDR3 sequence reads: CASSGVGTGLKTGELFF. DNA for the CDR3: TGTGCCAGCAGTGGGGTTGGGACAGGGTTGAAAACCGGGGAGCTGTTTTTT.

The CDR3 DNA is TGTGCCAGCAGTAGTTTTCCGGGACACAACCTTTTAACTAATGAAAAACTGTTTTTT. It yields the protein CASSSFPGHNLLTNEKLFF. The genes are TRBV6-4 and TRBJ1-4; D is perhaps TRBD1 (6 bases). Trimming took 5 bases from V and 1 from J, leaving 23 bases between them. Germline-derived CDR1 and CDR2 are MRHNA and SNTAGT. The CDR3 loop spans 19 amino acids.

V and J are TRBV4-3 and TRBJ1-6; D unclear. Germline-derived CDR1 and CDR2 are LGHNA and YSLEER. CDR3 length: 16 residues. The ends were cut back, 0 bases at V and 7 bases at J, with 13 bases in the middle. In DNA, the CDR3 is TGCGCCAGCAGCCAAGATGTGCGGCTTCTAAATTCACCCCTCCACTTT. It specifies CASSQDVRLLNSPLHF.

The V and J genes are TRBV11-1 and TRBJ2-7, with a possible D match to TRBD2 (6 bases). This CDR3 has 14 residues. From germline, CDR1 is SGHAT and CDR2 FQDESV (reference sequence). Trimming removed 3 bases at V and 3 bases at J, with 12 bases between. This CDR3 reads CASSLGSGGYEQYF. CDR3 bases: TGTGCCAGCAGCTTGGGGTCCGGGGGCTACGAGCAGTACTTC. The variable domain in full, completed from reference TRBV11-1 and TRBJ2-7, reads EAEVAQSPRYKITEKSQAVAFWCDPISGHATLYWYRQILGQGPELLVQFQDESVVDDSQLPKDRFSAERLKGVDSTLKIQPAELGDSAMYLCASSLGSGGYEQYFGPGTRLTVT.

The rearrangement uses TRBV14 and TRBJ2-7; no clear D gene. With 3 bases removed from V and 5 bases from J, the gap between germline ends came to 17 bases. Germline V gene sequence: CDR1 SGHDN, CDR2 FVKESK. The CDR3 runs 15 residues. CDR3: CASSQPGRSLDEQYF. CDR3 nucleotides: TGTGCCAGCAGCCAGCCGGGTAGATCGCTCGACGAGCAGTACTTC.

V and J are TRBV5-1 and TRBJ2-5; 11 nucleotides line up with TRBD2. The germline V gene has CDR1 SGHRS and CDR2 YFSETQ. This CDR3 has 15 residues. J gave up 4 bases and V 3 bases, and 5 bases lay outside the gene matches. The CDR3 here is CASSSIAGGGETQYF. As DNA, the CDR3 is TGCGCCAGCAGCTCCATAGCGGGAGGGGGAGAGACCCAGTACTTC.

This chain uses TRBV7-8 with TRBJ1-3, with a possible D match to TRBD1 (5 bases). The length of the CDR3 is 17 residues. Looked up from germline, CDR1 is SGHVS and CDR2 is FQNEAQ. The V and J ends lost 4 bases and 0 bases respectively, with 16 bases between them. CDR3 in amino acids: CASSSPGGRYSGNTIYF. The CDR3 region has the DNA TGTGCCAGCAGCTCTCCCGGGGGGAGGTACTCTGGAAACACCATATATTTT.

The chain employs TRBV28 and TRBJ2-3; 8 nucleotides line up with TRBD1. V lost 3 bases to trimming and J lost 4 bases; unmatched junction nucleotides: 9. CDR3 length: 16 residues. Germline V CDR1 and CDR2: MDHEN, SYDVKM. The CDR3 spells CASSFGLDRDADTQYF. As DNA, the CDR3 is TGTGCCAGCAGTTTCGGCCTGGACAGGGATGCAGATACGCAGTATTTT.

The gene calls are TRBV28 and TRBJ2-3, with 8 bases identical to TRBD1. This CDR3 is built from 14 residues. V was clipped by 8 bases and J by 2 bases; unmatched bases: 6. Germline loops: CDR1 MDHEN, CDR2 SYDVKM. CDR3 protein: CASRWQGATDTQYF. The CDR3 region has the DNA TGTGCCAGCCGATGGCAGGGGGCCACAGATACGCAGTATTTT. Full variable domain (rest looked up from reference TRBV28 and TRBJ2-3): DVKVTQSSRYLVKRTGEKVFLECVQDMDHENMFWYRQDPGLGLRLIYFSYDVKMKEKGDIPEGYSVSREKKERFSLILESASTNQTSMYLCASRWQGATDTQYFGPGTRLTVL.

The chain couples TRBV5-4 to TRBJ1-1; 8 bases are shared with TRBD1. Germline V lookup: CDR1 SGHNT, CDR2 YYREEE (reference sequence). J lost 1 base, V lost 3 bases, and 5 bases had no gene match. CDR3 size: 15 residues. This chain's CDR3 is CASSWPGTGNTEAFF. The CDR3 coding sequence is TGTGCCAGCAGCTGGCCTGGGACAGGGAACACTGAAGCTTTCTTT.

The chain employs TRBV28 and TRBJ1-3; maybe TRBD1 (5 bases). CDR3 size: 14 residues. Germline CDR1 is MDHEN and CDR2 is SYDVKM. The V and J ends lost 7 bases and 1 base respectively, with 11 bases between them. As DNA, the CDR3 is TGTGCCAGCACCTGGGGGGGGTCTGGAAACACCATATATTTT. This translates into CASTWGGSGNTIYF.

The chain uses TRBV12-3 or TRBV12-4 and TRBJ2-7, with D perhaps matching TRBD2 (5 bases). CDR3 length equals 12 residues. Between the trimmed V and J ends, which lost 2 bases and 4 bases, there was a span of 6 bases. CDR3 in amino acids: CASSLRRYEQYF. In nucleotides, the CDR3 is TGTGCCAGCAGTTTACGGAGGTACGAGCAGTACTTC.

This clone was picked up a small number of times. The chain recombines TRBV6-5 with TRBJ1-2; the D gene is possibly TRBD1 (6 bases). V lost 6 bases and J 1 base, leaving 15 bases between the germline ends. CDR1 MNHEY and CDR2 SVGAGI come from the germline V gene. This CDR3 spans 15 amino acids. CDR3: CASSRVGTHNYGYTF. DNA for the CDR3: TGTGCCAGCAGCCGGGTCGGGACACATAACTATGGCTACACCTTC.

J is TRBJ2-7 and V is TRBV11-3; D is perhaps TRBD2 (6 bases). Germline assignment: CDR1 SGHNT and CDR2 YENEEA. The V end was cut by 5 bases, the J end by 0 bases, with 14 bases between. The CDR3 totals 15 residues. The CDR3 nucleotides are TGTGCCAGCAGCCCCTCCCACGGGAGCTCCTACGAGCAGTACTTC. Encoded protein: CASSPSHGSSYEQYF.

The chain recombines TRBV6-5 with TRBJ1-3; D is ambiguous. Germline assignment: CDR1 MNHEY and CDR2 SVGAGI. The CDR3 runs to 15 residues. V was clipped by 0 bases and J by 0 bases, with 6 bases between them. CDR3 nucleotide sequence: TGTGCCAGCAGTTACTCACACCCCTCTGGAAACACCATATATTTT. This codes for CASSYSHPSGNTIYF.

This clone occurred a few times. The chain's CDR3 is CASSMGQAGGPEQYF. CDR3 nucleotides: TGTGCCAGCAGCATGGGACAGGCTGGGGGGCCCGAGCAGTACTTC. This chain links TRBV7-2 with TRBJ2-7; 8 bases are a match to TRBD1. J gave up 6 bases and V 5 bases, and 12 bases lay outside the gene matches. CDR1 is SGHTA, CDR2 FQGNSA, per germline. The CDR3 covers 15 residues.